One sample yielded the 28 T cell receptor beta chains listed below, sequenced in a study of cytomegalovirus exposure and HLA in healthy donors (dated by TCRdb to between 2016 and 2019). The library was prepared using the immunoSEQ multiplex PCR assay. TCRdb took this table from immuneACCESS and kept in-frame rearrangements with V and J called. Such tables lack part of the clones; where checked against another copy, unresolved V genes explain under half of the gap, and the rest is unexplained. This sample gives 230,000 or so clones in total; 70% to 90% of them show up just once. The top ten hold roughly 2.8% of the sample. Source material: PBMCs. The source is a woman under 30 in good health and CMV-seronegative.

The chain couples TRBV11-2 to TRBJ2-1; TRBD2 matches at 10 bases. Germline-derived CDR1 and CDR2 are SGHAT and FQNNGV. The CDR3 contains 15 residues. The V and J ends lost 5 bases and 8 bases, in that order; junction bases with no gene match: 9. As DNA, the CDR3 is TGTGCCAGCAGCCCGCTAGCGGGAGCCGGCCATGAGCAGTTCTTC. It yields the protein CASSPLAGAGHEQFF.

The chain joins TRBV29-1 to TRBJ1-1, with TRBD1 identical over 7 bases. This CDR3 contains 11 residues. The V segment lost 7 bases and the J segment 7 bases; nucleotides outside the gene matches: 6. Germline values: CDR1 SQVTM, CDR2 ANQGSEA. The CDR3 nucleotides read TGCAGCGCCGAAAGGGGGCTTGAAGCTTTCTTT. Protein: CSAERGLEAFF. Complete variable domain (other parts from reference TRBV29-1 and TRBJ1-1): SAVISQKPSRDICQRGTSLTIQCQVDSQVTMMFWYRQQPGQSLTLIATANQGSEATYESGFVIDKFPISRPNLTFSTLTVSNMSPEDSSIYLCSAERGLEAFFGQGTRLTVV.

V and J are TRBV30 and TRBJ2-7, with 7 bases fitting TRBD2. From germline, CDR1 is GTSNPN and CDR2 SVGIG (reference sequence). The CDR3 spans 13 residues. Trimming at V came to 1 base and at J to 6 bases, leaving 6 bases not matched to a gene. The chain's CDR3 is CAWSATGGTEQYF. Written as DNA, the CDR3 is TGTGCCTGGAGTGCGACGGGAGGTACCGAGCAGTACTTC.

The chain uses TRBV7-2 and TRBJ2-1; TRBD2 agrees at 12 bases. Trimming took 6 bases from V and 6 from J; bases not matched to a gene: 6. CDR1 SGHTA and CDR2 FQGNSA come from the germline V gene. The CDR3 has 15 amino acids. In DNA form, the CDR3 reads TGTGCCAGCAGGGAAACTAGCGGGAGGACCAATGAGCAGTTCTTC. Its protein is CASRETSGRTNEQFF.

J is TRBJ2-3 and V is TRBV28; TRBD1 might be the D (7 bases). The CDR3 is made up of 16 amino acids. V lost 4 bases and J lost 2, with 16 bases in between. The V gene's germline CDR1 is MDHEN and CDR2 SYDVKM. The DNA of the CDR3 is TGTGCCAGCAGTTCGGACGGAGGGGGCTTCACAGATACGCAGTATTTT. Its protein product is CASSSDGGGFTDTQYF. Using reference TRBV28 and TRBJ2-3 for the parts outside the CDR3, the full variable domain is DVKVTQSSRYLVKRTGEKVFLECVQDMDHENMFWYRQDPGLGLRLIYFSYDVKMKEKGDIPEGYSVSREKKERFSLILESASTNQTSMYLCASSSDGGGFTDTQYFGPGTRLTVL.

The chain carries TRBV7-6 and TRBJ2-7, with 8 bases that match TRBD2. CDR1 is SGHVS and CDR2 is FNYEAQ in the germline V gene. V dropped 1 base and J dropped 0; count of bases not matched to a gene: 5. The CDR3 length is 16 residues. CDR3 coding DNA: TGTGCCAGCAGCTTAGTCGGCGGGAGGAGCTCCTACGAGCAGTACTTC. Its protein is CASSLVGGRSSYEQYF.

This chain connects TRBV7-8 to TRBJ1-1; TRBD1 matches at 9 bases. CDR3 size: 17 residues. Losses at the gene ends were 5 bases for V and 0 bases for J; bases not matched to a gene: 10. The V gene's germline CDR1 is SGHVS and CDR2 FQNEAQ. The CDR3 here is CASSPRTGVPMNTEAFF. The CDR3 DNA is TGTGCCAGCAGCCCGCGGACAGGGGTCCCCATGAACACTGAAGCTTTCTTT. Combining the CDR3 with reference TRBV7-8 and TRBJ1-1 gives the whole variable domain GAGVSQSPRYKVAKRGQDVALRCDPISGHVSLFWYQQALGQGPEFLTYFQNEAQLDKSGLPSDRFFAERPEGSVSTLKIQRTQQEDSAVYLCASSPRTGVPMNTEAFFGQGTRLTVV.

This chain joins TRBV27 and TRBJ1-5; TRBD1 is a possible D gene (6 bases). Between the trimmed V and J ends, which lost 2 bases and 9 bases, there was a span of 8 bases. The CDR3 runs 12 residues. Germline V lookup: CDR1 MNHEY, CDR2 SMNVEV (reference sequence). The CDR3 region is CASSLRGGPQHF. CDR3 nucleotide sequence: TGTGCCAGCAGTTTAAGAGGGGGGCCCCAGCATTTT.

The CDR3 region is CASSQEVRGNTIYF. The CDR3, as DNA: TGCGCCAGCAGCCAAGAGGTCAGAGGAAACACCATATATTTT. This rearrangement joins TRBV4-1 to TRBJ1-3; unclear D gene. Trimming removed 0 bases at V and 4 bases at J, with 7 bases between. The CDR3 totals 14 residues. CDR1 and CDR2 (germline): MGHRA, YSYEKL.

The chain carries TRBV4-3 and TRBJ2-1; TRBD2 aligns across 15 bases. This CDR3 has 18 amino acids. V shed 0 bases, J shed 5 bases, and the junction held 5 bases outside the gene matches. Germline V gene lookup returns CDR1 LGHNA and CDR2 YSLEER. The CDR3 spells CASSQDRGLAGGNNEQFF. CDR3 coding DNA: TGCGCCAGCAGCCAAGATCGGGGACTAGCGGGAGGAAACAATGAGCAGTTCTTC.

This chain uses TRBV2 with TRBJ1-1; 8 bases map to TRBD1. The CDR3 is 17 residues long. The germline V gene has CDR1 SNHLY and CDR2 FYNNEI. V gave up 1 base and J gave up 5 bases; unmatched junction bases: 12. CDR3 bases: TGTGCCAGCAGTGAAGAGTATTCTAACAGGGGGTTTACTGAAGCTTTCTTT. Its protein product is CASSEEYSNRGFTEAFF.

The chain combines TRBV7-2 with TRBJ2-5; TRBD2 matches at 13 bases. This CDR3 is 15 amino acids long. V shed 5 bases, J shed 5 bases, and the junction held 5 bases outside the gene matches. Germline CDR1 is SGHTA and CDR2 is FQGNSA. Here the CDR3 reads CASSTGLAGAETQYF. The CDR3 DNA reads as TGTGCCAGCAGCACCGGACTAGCGGGAGCTGAGACCCAGTACTTC.

This chain links TRBV5-1 with TRBJ2-5, with D perhaps matching TRBD1 (6 bases). This CDR3 is built from 17 residues. Looked up from germline, CDR1 is SGHRS and CDR2 is YFSETQ. Trimming took off 0 bases at V and 2 bases at J, with 17 bases between the two ends. The CDR3 region has the DNA TGCGCCAGCAGCTTGGGGGGGACACTCCAAGGGCAAGAGACCCAGTACTTC. It encodes CASSLGGTLQGQETQYF.

V and J are TRBV7-9 and TRBJ1-1, with TRBD1 matching 10 bases. This CDR3 region has 17 residues. The trim removed 2 bases at V and 4 bases at J, leaving 10 bases unmatched. Germline V CDR1 and CDR2: SEHNR, FQNEAQ (reference sequence). The CDR3 here is CASSLRWGQGYGTEAFF. The CDR3 nucleotides are TGTGCCAGCAGCTTAAGGTGGGGACAGGGGTATGGCACTGAAGCTTTCTTT.

This clone was recorded only once. The chain links TRBV4-1 to TRBJ1-1; no definite D call. V was shortened by 1 base and J by 1 base, with 13 bases between the two germline ends. This CDR3 has 16 amino acids. In germline, CDR1 is MGHRA, CDR2 YSYEKL. The CDR3 region has the DNA TGCGCCAGCAGCCAAGTTCCGGGGTCGACGAACACTGAAGCTTTCTTT. It yields the protein CASSQVPGSTNTEAFF.

This rearrangement joins TRBV7-6 to TRBJ2-7; 7 bases are shared with TRBD1. V shed 2 bases and J 3 bases; nucleotides not matched to a gene: 1. The CDR3 runs to 13 residues. The germline V gene has CDR1 SGHVS and CDR2 FNYEAQ. CDR3 DNA sequence: TGTGCCAGCAGCTTACACAGGGGCTACGAGCAGTACTTC. As protein: CASSLHRGYEQYF.

This clone came up a few times. The rearrangement joins TRBV27 to TRBJ1-2; D is uncertain. This CDR3 has 13 amino acids. Germline loops: CDR1 MNHEY, CDR2 SMNVEV (reference sequence). The V end lost 6 bases, the J end lost 0 bases, and 8 bases lay between the germline ends. Written as DNA, the CDR3 is TGTGCCAGCAGCTGGGGAGCTAACTATGGCTACACCTTC. Protein product: CASSWGANYGYTF.

The rearrangement uses TRBV5-8 and TRBJ1-3, with D tentatively TRBD1 (6 bases). The CDR3 totals 15 residues. Trimming took 3 bases from V and 7 from J, leaving 17 bases between them. CDR1 is SGHTS, CDR2 YDEGEE, per germline. CDR3: CASSWDMRFGNTIYF. CDR3 bases: TGTGCCAGCAGCTGGGACATGAGGTTTGGGAACACCATATATTTT.

The chain joins TRBV5-1 to TRBJ2-5; TRBD1 is a possible D gene (8 bases). CDR1 SGHRS and CDR2 YFSETQ come from the germline V gene. This CDR3 region has 13 residues. The V end was cut by 4 bases, the J end by 5 bases, with 12 bases between. This CDR3 reads CASSTQGGETQYF. In DNA, the CDR3 is TGCGCCAGCAGCACACAGGGGGGGGAGACCCAGTACTTC.

V usage is TRBV2 and J usage is TRBJ2-5, with TRBD1 identical over 10 bases. The CDR3 spans 13 residues. The germline gives CDR1 SNHLY, CDR2 FYNNEI. Trimming took 11 bases from V and 4 from J; bases not matched to a gene: 7. The CDR3 here is CARGDRGRETQYF. The CDR3 DNA sequence: TGTGCCCGGGGGGACAGGGGAAGAGAGACCCAGTACTTC.

The V gene is TRBV5-1, the J gene TRBJ2-1; TRBD1 is a possible D gene (6 bases). Germline CDR1 is SGHRS and CDR2 is YFSETQ. This CDR3 is 16 amino acids long. V lost 4 bases and J lost 10, with 24 bases in between. CDR3 sequence (DNA): TGCGCCAGCAGCCCTCCGACGGGAAAACAGGGCGACGAGCAGTTCTTC. This encodes CASSPPTGKQGDEQFF.

The CDR3 region has the DNA TGTGCCAGCAGGCCAATTAGCGGAGATAACACCGGGGAGCTGTTTTTT. Its protein is CASRPISGDNTGELFF. The chain couples TRBV25-1 to TRBJ2-2; D possibly corresponds to TRBD2 (6 bases). The CDR3 is 16 residues long. The V and J ends lost 6 bases and 2 bases respectively, with 16 bases between them. The germline V gene encodes CDR1 MGHDK and CDR2 SYGVNS.

This chain links TRBV28 with TRBJ2-7, with D possibly being TRBD2 (6 bases). This CDR3 is built from 15 residues. Germline V gene lookup returns CDR1 MDHEN and CDR2 SYDVKM. V was cut by 1 base and J by 3 bases, with 13 bases left in between. As DNA, the CDR3 is TGTGCCAGCAGTTTATTTGGGAGGTCTAACTACGAGCAGTACTTC. It is translated as CASSLFGRSNYEQYF.

This chain links TRBV6-6 with TRBJ1-2; perhaps TRBD1 as D (5 bases). The germline V gene encodes CDR1 MNHNY and CDR2 SVGAGI (reference sequence). Trimming cost V 8 bases and J 0 bases, with 13 bases left between them. The CDR3 has 14 residues. For the CDR3, the DNA is TGTGCCAGCGGGCCCGGACACCCTAACTATGGCTACACCTTC. It codes for CASGPGHPNYGYTF.

The chain combines TRBV7-8 with TRBJ2-1, with TRBD2 matching over 12 bases. This CDR3 is 15 amino acids long. Trimming removed 3 bases from V and 15 bases from J; junction bases left unmatched: 12. Germline CDR1 and CDR2: SGHVS and FQNEAQ. The CDR3 reads CASSFGRLAGEFRFF. In nucleotides, the CDR3 is TGTGCCAGCAGCTTCGGGAGACTAGCGGGAGAGTTTCGGTTCTTC.

V is TRBV25-1 and J is TRBJ2-3; 12 positions agree with TRBD2. Trimming at V came to 2 bases and at J to 6 bases, leaving 12 bases not matched to a gene. The germline gives CDR1 MGHDK, CDR2 SYGVNS. The CDR3 length is 18 residues. In DNA, the CDR3 is TGTGCCAGCAGTGAAGGGCCGCTAGCGGGAGGGCCCGGGGATACGCAGTATTTT. This sequence encodes CASSEGPLAGGPGDTQYF.

The V gene is TRBV18, the J gene TRBJ2-3, with 11 bases lining up with TRBD1. CDR3 length: 16 residues. The germline CDR1 and CDR2 sequences are KGHSH and LQKENI. V trimming: 5 bases; J trimming: 4 bases; junction bases outside the gene matches: 8. The CDR3 loop is CASSSGTGGLADTQYF. The CDR3 DNA sequence: TGTGCCAGCTCAAGCGGGACAGGGGGACTAGCAGATACGCAGTATTTT.

V usage is TRBV4-3 and J usage is TRBJ2-7, with a weak D call TRBD1 (7 bases). The ends were cut back, 5 bases at V and 2 bases at J, with 22 bases in the middle. The CDR3 is 17 amino acids. In germline, CDR1 is LGHNA, CDR2 YSLEER. The CDR3 DNA follows: TGCGCCAGCAGCATGGGGGTCTGGGGCGGGACAGCCTACGAGCAGTACTTC. Protein sequence: CASSMGVWGGTAYEQYF.